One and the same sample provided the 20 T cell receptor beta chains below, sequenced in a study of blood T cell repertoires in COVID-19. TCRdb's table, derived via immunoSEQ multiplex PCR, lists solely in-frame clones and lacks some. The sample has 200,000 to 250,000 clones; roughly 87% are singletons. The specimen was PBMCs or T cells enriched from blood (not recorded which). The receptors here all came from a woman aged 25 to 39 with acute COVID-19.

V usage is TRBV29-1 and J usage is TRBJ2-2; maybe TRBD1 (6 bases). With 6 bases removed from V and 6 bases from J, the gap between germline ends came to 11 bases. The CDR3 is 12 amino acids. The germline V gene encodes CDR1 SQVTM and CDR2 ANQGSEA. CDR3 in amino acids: CSVTGYSGELFF. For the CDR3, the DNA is TGCAGCGTCACAGGGTATTCCGGGGAGCTGTTTTTT.

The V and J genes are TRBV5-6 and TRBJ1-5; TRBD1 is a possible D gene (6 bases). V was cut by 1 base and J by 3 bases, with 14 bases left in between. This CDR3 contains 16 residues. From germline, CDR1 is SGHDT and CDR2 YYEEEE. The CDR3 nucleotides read TGTGCCAGCAGCTTGTCGTTCGGACAGTTCAATCAGCCCCAGCATTTT. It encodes CASSLSFGQFNQPQHF. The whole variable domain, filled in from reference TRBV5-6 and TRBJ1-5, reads DAGVTQSPTHLIKTRGQQVTLRCSPKSGHDTVSWYQQALGQGPQFIFQYYEEEERQRGNFPDRFSGHQFPNYSSELNVNALLLGDSALYLCASSLSFGQFNQPQHFGDGTRLSIL.

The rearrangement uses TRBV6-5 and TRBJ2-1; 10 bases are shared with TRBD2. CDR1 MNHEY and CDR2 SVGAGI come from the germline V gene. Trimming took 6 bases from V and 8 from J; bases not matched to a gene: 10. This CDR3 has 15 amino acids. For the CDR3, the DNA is TGTGCCAGCAGCATCCAGCGGGGGGGCCGCGATGAGCAGTTCTTC. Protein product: CASSIQRGGRDEQFF.

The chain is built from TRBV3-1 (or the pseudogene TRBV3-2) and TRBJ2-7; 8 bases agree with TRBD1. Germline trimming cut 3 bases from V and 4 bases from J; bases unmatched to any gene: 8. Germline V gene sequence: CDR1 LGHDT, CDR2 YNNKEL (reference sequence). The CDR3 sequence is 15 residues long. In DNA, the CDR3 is TGTGCCAGCAGCCAGGACGGGACAGGTTTTTACGAGCAGTACTTC. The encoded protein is CASSQDGTGFYEQYF.

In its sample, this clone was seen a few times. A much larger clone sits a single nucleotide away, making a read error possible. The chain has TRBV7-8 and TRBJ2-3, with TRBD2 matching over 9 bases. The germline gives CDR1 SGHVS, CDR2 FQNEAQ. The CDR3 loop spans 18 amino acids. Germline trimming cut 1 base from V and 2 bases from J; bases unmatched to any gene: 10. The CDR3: CASSLGAGRGGPTDTQYF. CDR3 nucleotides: TGTGCCAGCAGCTTAGGGGCGGGGCGGGGGGGCCCCACAGATACGCAGTATTTT.

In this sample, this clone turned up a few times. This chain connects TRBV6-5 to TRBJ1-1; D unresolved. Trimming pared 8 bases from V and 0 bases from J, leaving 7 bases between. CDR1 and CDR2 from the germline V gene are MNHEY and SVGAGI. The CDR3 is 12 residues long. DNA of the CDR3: TGTGCCAGCGGTTTAATGAACACTGAAGCTTTCTTT. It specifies CASGLMNTEAFF.

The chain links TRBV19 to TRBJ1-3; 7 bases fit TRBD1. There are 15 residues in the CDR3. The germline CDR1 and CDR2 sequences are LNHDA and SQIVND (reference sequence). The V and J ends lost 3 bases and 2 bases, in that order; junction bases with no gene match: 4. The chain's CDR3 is CASSIRQGAGNTIYF. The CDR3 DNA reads TGTGCCAGTAGTATTAGGCAGGGGGCTGGAAACACCATATATTTT. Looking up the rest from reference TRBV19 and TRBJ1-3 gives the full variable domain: DGGITQSPKYLFRKEGQNVTLSCEQNLNHDAMYWYRQDPGQGLRLIYYSQIVNDFQKGDIAEGYSVSREKKESFPLTVTSAQKNPTAFYLCASSIRQGAGNTIYFGEGSWLTVV.

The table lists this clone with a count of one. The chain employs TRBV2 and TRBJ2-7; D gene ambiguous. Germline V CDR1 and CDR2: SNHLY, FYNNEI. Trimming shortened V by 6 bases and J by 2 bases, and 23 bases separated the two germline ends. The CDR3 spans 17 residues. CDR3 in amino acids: CASRGSLILSEPYEQYF. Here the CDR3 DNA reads TGTGCCAGCAGGGGCAGTTTGATCTTATCGGAACCCTACGAGCAGTACTTC.

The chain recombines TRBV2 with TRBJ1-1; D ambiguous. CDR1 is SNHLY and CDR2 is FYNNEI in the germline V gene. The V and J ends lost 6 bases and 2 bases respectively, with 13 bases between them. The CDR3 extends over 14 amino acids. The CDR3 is CASRNRETNTEAFF. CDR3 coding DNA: TGTGCCAGCAGAAACCGGGAAACAAACACTGAAGCTTTCTTT. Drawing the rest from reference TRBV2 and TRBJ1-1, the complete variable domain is EPEVTQTPSHQVTQMGQEVILRCVPISNHLYFYWYRQILGQKVEFLVSFYNNEISEKSEIFDDQFSVERPDGSNFTLKIRSTKLEDSAMYFCASRNRETNTEAFFGQGTRLTVV.

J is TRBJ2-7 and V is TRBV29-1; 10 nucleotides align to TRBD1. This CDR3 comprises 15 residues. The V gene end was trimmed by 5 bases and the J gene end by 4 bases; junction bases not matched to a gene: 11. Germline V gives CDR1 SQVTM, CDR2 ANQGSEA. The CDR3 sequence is CSVSEPGQGFYEQYF. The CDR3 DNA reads TGCAGCGTTTCCGAGCCGGGACAGGGGTTTTACGAGCAGTACTTC.

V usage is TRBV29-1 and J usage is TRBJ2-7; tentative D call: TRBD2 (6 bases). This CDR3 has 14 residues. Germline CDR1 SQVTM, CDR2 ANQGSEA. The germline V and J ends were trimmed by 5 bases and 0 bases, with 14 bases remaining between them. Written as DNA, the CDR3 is TGCAGCGTTTCCGGGGGATCAAGCTCCTACGAGCAGTACTTC. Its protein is CSVSGGSSSYEQYF.

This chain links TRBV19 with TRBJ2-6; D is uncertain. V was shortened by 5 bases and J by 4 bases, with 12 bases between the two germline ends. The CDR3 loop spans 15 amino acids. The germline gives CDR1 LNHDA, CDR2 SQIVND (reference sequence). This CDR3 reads CASSASVVGANVLTF. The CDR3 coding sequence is TGTGCCAGTAGTGCTTCAGTGGTCGGGGCCAACGTCCTGACTTTC.

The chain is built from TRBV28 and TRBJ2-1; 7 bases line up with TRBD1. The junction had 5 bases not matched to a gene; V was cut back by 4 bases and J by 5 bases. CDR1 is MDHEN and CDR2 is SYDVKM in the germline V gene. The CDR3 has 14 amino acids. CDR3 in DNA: TGTGCCAGCAGTTCCGACAGGGCACACAATGAGCAGTTCTTC. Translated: CASSSDRAHNEQFF.

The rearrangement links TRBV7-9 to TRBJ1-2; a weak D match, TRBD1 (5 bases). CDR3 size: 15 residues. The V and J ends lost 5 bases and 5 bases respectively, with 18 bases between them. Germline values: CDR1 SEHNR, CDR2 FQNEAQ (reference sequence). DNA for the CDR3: TGTGCCAGCAGCCGACTTTTGGAGGGACCATATGGCTACACCTTC. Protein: CASSRLLEGPYGYTF.

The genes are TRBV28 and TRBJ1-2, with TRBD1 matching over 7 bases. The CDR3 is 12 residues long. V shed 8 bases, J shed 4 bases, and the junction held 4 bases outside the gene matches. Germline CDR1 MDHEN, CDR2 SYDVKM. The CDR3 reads CASVGGGYGYTF. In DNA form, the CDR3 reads TGTGCCAGCGTAGGGGGCGGCTATGGCTACACCTTC.

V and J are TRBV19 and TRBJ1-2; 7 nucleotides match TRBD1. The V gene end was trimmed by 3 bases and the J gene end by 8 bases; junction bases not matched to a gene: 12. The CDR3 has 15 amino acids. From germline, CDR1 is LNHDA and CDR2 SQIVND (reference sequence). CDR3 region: CASSIDRATPWGYTF. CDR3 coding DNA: TGTGCCAGTAGTATCGACAGGGCGACGCCCTGGGGCTACACCTTC.

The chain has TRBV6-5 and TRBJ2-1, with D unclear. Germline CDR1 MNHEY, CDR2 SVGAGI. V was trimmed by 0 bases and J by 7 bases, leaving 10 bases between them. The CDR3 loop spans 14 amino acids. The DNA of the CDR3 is TGTGCCAGCAGTTACTCTCGTTTCCCGAATGAGCAGTTCTTC. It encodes CASSYSRFPNEQFF.

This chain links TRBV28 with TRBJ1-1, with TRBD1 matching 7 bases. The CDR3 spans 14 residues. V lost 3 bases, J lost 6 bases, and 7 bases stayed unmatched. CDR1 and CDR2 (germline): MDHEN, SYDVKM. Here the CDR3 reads CASSLADRLSEAFF. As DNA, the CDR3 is TGTGCCAGCAGTTTGGCGGACAGGCTGTCTGAAGCTTTCTTT.

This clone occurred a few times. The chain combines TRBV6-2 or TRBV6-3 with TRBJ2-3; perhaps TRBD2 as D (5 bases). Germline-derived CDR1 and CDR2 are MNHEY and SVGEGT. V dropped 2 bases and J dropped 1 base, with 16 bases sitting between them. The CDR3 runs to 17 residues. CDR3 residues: CASSYTETLLGTDTQYF. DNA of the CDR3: TGTGCCAGCAGTTACACCGAAACACTACTAGGCACAGATACGCAGTATTTT.

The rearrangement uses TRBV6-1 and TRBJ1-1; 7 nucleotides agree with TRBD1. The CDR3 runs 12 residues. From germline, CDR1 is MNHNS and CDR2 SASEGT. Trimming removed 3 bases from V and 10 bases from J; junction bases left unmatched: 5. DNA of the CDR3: TGTGCCAGCAGTGAGATCCGGGACAGAGCTTTCTTT. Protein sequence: CASSEIRDRAFF.